A single sample gave rise to the 14 T cell receptor beta chains below, sequenced in a study of cytotoxic CD8 clonotypes in ibrutinib-treated CLL. TCRdb keeps only in-frame clones here, not all; method: immunoSEQ multiplex PCR. The data show 50,000 to 65,000 clones, with roughly 57% seen just once and about 15% held by the top ten. Sequenced here: PBMCs, sampled after 12 months of ibrutinib treatment. The receptors derive from a human donor with chronic lymphocytic leukemia.

This chain links TRBV7-2 with TRBJ2-1; the match to TRBD2 covers 9 bases. Looked up from germline, CDR1 is SGHTA and CDR2 is FQGNSA. J lost 9 bases, V lost 7 bases, and 10 bases had no gene match. The CDR3 extends over 14 amino acids. This CDR3 reads CASIGREGRCEQFF. The DNA of the CDR3 is TGTGCCAGCATCGGGCGGGAGGGCCGTTGTGAGCAGTTCTTC.

The chain is built from TRBV5-1 and TRBJ1-1, with unresolved D. The length of the CDR3 is 13 residues. Germline lookup yields CDR1 SGHRS and CDR2 YFSETQ. V was shortened by 7 bases and J by 4 bases, with 14 bases between the two germline ends. The CDR3 bases are TGCGCCAGCGGAGGGAACAAGGGCACTGAAGCTTTCTTT. It translates to CASGGNKGTEAFF.

This chain links TRBV10-3 with TRBJ1-1, with 11 bases that match TRBD1. The germline CDR1 and CDR2 sequences are ENHRY and SYGVKD. The CDR3 sequence is 17 residues long. Trimming at V came to 6 bases and at J to 5 bases, leaving 14 bases not matched to a gene. CDR3 protein: CAIREQKVGTGGTEAFF. The CDR3 region has the DNA TGTGCCATCAGAGAACAAAAAGTCGGGACAGGGGGAACTGAAGCTTTCTTT.

V is TRBV2 and J is TRBJ2-7; possibly TRBD2 for D (5 bases). The germline V gene encodes CDR1 SNHLY and CDR2 FYNNEI. The CDR3 totals 14 residues. Trimming shortened V by 6 bases and J by 4 bases, and 16 bases separated the two germline ends. The CDR3 region is CASRVEGWTYEQYF. The DNA for the CDR3 is TGTGCCAGCAGGGTAGAGGGTTGGACTTACGAGCAGTACTTC. Full variable domain (outside the CDR3, taken from reference TRBV2 and TRBJ2-7): EPEVTQTPSHQVTQMGQEVILRCVPISNHLYFYWYRQILGQKVEFLVSFYNNEISEKSEIFDDQFSVERPDGSNFTLKIRSTKLEDSAMYFCASRVEGWTYEQYFGPGTRLTVT.

This clone has more than one count but fewer than ten. V and J are TRBV29-1 and TRBJ1-3; no clear D. V lost 4 bases to trimming and J lost 0 bases, with 13 bases between them. Germline-derived CDR1 and CDR2 are SQVTM and ANQGSEA. This CDR3 contains 15 residues. The CDR3 sequence is CSVGRTGSSGNTIYF. CDR3 in DNA: TGCAGCGTTGGTCGGACGGGGAGCTCTGGAAACACCATATATTTT.

The genes are TRBV4-1 and TRBJ2-7, with D perhaps given as TRBD1 or TRBD2 (5 bases each). The CDR3 runs 15 residues. The germline V and J ends were trimmed by 1 base and 3 bases, with 13 bases remaining between them. The germline gives CDR1 MGHRA, CDR2 YSYEKL. As DNA, the CDR3 is TGCGCCAGCAGCCAAGTGGGACCTAATTTCTACGAGCAGTACTTC. Translation gives CASSQVGPNFYEQYF.

V is TRBV19 and J is TRBJ2-1; TRBD2 matches 12 bases. The germline V gene encodes CDR1 LNHDA and CDR2 SQIVND (reference sequence). V trimming: 5 bases; J trimming: 6 bases; junction bases outside the gene matches: 2. The CDR3 is 14 residues long. The DNA of the CDR3 is TGTGCCAGTAGTCCTAGCGGGAGGGCCAATGAGCAGTTCTTC. Residues: CASSPSGRANEQFF.

This chain uses TRBV11-1 with TRBJ2-3, with a tentative D call TRBD2 (6 bases). The V end was cut by 1 base, the J end by 8 bases, with 13 bases between. The CDR3 length is 14 residues. The germline V gene has CDR1 SGHAT and CDR2 FQDESV (reference sequence). The CDR3 region is CASSLDAGAGTQYF. The CDR3 nucleotides are TGTGCCAGCAGCTTAGATGCCGGAGCGGGTACGCAGTATTTT.

This clone showed up just a few times. The rearrangement uses TRBV7-9 and TRBJ2-7; 7 nucleotides match TRBD1. Unmatched junction bases numbered 4, after V lost 5 bases and J lost 3 bases. Per germline, CDR1 SEHNR and CDR2 FQNEAQ (reference sequence). This CDR3 is built from 13 residues. The DNA for the CDR3 is TGTGCCAGCAGCACGGGACAGAGCTACGAGCAGTACGTC. Protein: CASSTGQSYEQYV.

Only a few counts were recorded for this clone. Additional DNA sequences in this sample encode the identical CDR3. The V gene is TRBV7-9, the J gene TRBJ1-2; possible D gene TRBD1, 5 bases. V gave up 1 base and J gave up 0 bases, with 9 bases separating them. CDR3 length equals 15 residues. Germline CDR1 is SEHNR and CDR2 is FQNEAQ (reference sequence). This CDR3 reads CASSLDGGANYGYTF. The CDR3 nucleotides read TGTGCCAGCAGCTTAGATGGGGGTGCTAACTATGGCTACACCTTC.

J is TRBJ2-7 and V is TRBV6-1, with unresolved D. Germline V gives CDR1 MNHNS, CDR2 SASEGT. The V end lost 4 bases, the J end lost 2 bases, and 9 bases lay between the germline ends. This CDR3 spans 13 amino acids. The CDR3 reads CASSVTRTYEQYF. For the CDR3, the DNA is TGTGCCAGCAGTGTTACACGAACCTACGAGCAGTACTTC.

This clone was counted at least ten times. CDR3 sequence reads: CAISGKGRNYGYTF. For the CDR3, the DNA is TGTGCCATCAGTGGGAAGGGGCGAAACTATGGCTACACCTTC. V is TRBV10-3 and J is TRBJ1-2, with D perhaps matching TRBD1 (5 bases). CDR1 and CDR2 from the germline V gene are ENHRY and SYGVKD. This CDR3 has 14 amino acids. V was pared by 4 bases and J by 2 bases, with 11 bases between.

The chain links TRBV28 to TRBJ2-1; 13 nucleotides line up with TRBD2. The germline V gene encodes CDR1 MDHEN and CDR2 SYDVKM. Trimming cost V 10 bases and J 8 bases; bases outside gene matches: 11. The CDR3 has 15 residues. The CDR3: CATLDLTSGGYEQFF. CDR3 nucleotide sequence: TGTGCCACCTTAGACCTGACTAGCGGGGGGTATGAGCAGTTCTTC.

This clone was detected only once. The V call is TRBV21-1, the J call TRBJ2-5; the D call of TRBD2 is as the table states it, not checked on the DNA. TRBV21-1 is shown as a pseudogene. The CDR3 is made up of 16 amino acids. The CDR3 protein is CASSKDERVDQETQYF. The CDR3 DNA reads as TGTGCCAGCAGCAAAGATGAGAGGGTAGACCAAGAGACCCAGTACTTC.